The 22 T cell receptor beta chains reported below all come from one sample, sequenced in a study of response to subunit inactivated influenza vaccine. MiXCR, run by TCRdb on the RT-PCR reads, gives a single entry per CDR3 protein. The sample lists approximately 530,000 distinct CDR3 sequences, roughly 7.6% occurring once. This material consisted of PBMCs from blood, taken less than 30 months after vaccination. These receptors were collected from a man between 45 and 75 years old who received an inactivated influenza vaccine.

This clonotype was observed a few times. The V call is TRBV20-1, the J call TRBJ2-5, with D maybe TRBD2 (6 bases). This CDR3 has 15 amino acids. With 5 bases removed from V and 4 bases from J, the gap between germline ends came to 20 bases. The germline V gene encodes CDR1 DFQATT and CDR2 SNEGSKA (reference sequence). CDR3 DNA sequence: TGCAGTGCTCACCCCTCCGGGGGAGTTGCAGAGACCCAGTACTTC. It is translated as CSAHPSGGVAETQYF.

This sequence joins TRBV18 and TRBJ1-5; 8 nucleotides align to TRBD1. The CDR3 loop spans 15 amino acids. The junction had 7 bases not matched to a gene; V was cut back by 6 bases and J by 3 bases. Germline CDR1 is KGHSH and CDR2 is LQKENI. This CDR3 reads CASSTTGVNNQPQHF. CDR3 nucleotide sequence: TGTGCCAGCTCGACGACAGGGGTGAACAATCAGCCCCAGCATTTT.

This clonotype occurred a few times. J is TRBJ2-3 and V is TRBV4-3; 12 nucleotides agree with TRBD2. This CDR3 contains 17 residues. Germline V gene data show CDR1 as LGHNA and CDR2 as YSLEER. With 4 bases clipped from V and 2 bases from J, the junction kept 7 bases outside the gene matches. The CDR3 DNA reads as TGCGCCAGCAGCCGTTCTACTAGCGGGAGGCTCACAGATACGCAGTATTTT. Its translation: CASSRSTSGRLTDTQYF.

This clonotype was seen at least ten times. The chain uses TRBV5-5 and TRBJ2-7; D gene unclear. V lost 3 bases and J 2 bases, leaving 9 bases between the germline ends. Germline V gene lookup returns CDR1 SGHKS and CDR2 YYEKEE (reference sequence). The CDR3 length is 13 residues. The CDR3 reads CASSWSATYEQYF. The CDR3 nucleotides are TGTGCCAGCAGCTGGTCGGCAACCTACGAGCAGTACTTC.

At least ten counts were recorded for this clonotype. The chain recombines TRBV11-2 with TRBJ1-5, with a tentative D call TRBD1 (6 bases). The CDR3 loop spans 14 amino acids. Germline lookup yields CDR1 SGHAT and CDR2 FQNNGV. V lost 1 base and J lost 3, with 7 bases in between. The CDR3 loop reads CASSLGGANQPQHF. DNA for the CDR3: TGTGCCAGCAGCTTAGGGGGGGCCAATCAGCCCCAGCATTTT.

The rearrangement uses TRBV5-1 and TRBJ2-3, with D possibly TRBD1 on 6 matching bases. Germline CDR1 reads SGHRS; CDR2 reads YFSETQ. V was trimmed by 1 base and J by 2 bases, leaving 8 bases between them. The CDR3 is made up of 14 amino acids. CDR3 loop: CASSLQGYTDTQYF. CDR3 DNA: TGCGCCAGCAGCTTGCAGGGGTACACAGATACGCAGTATTTT. The full variable domain, its missing parts supplied by reference TRBV5-1 and TRBJ2-3, is KAGVTQTPRYLIKTRGQQVTLSCSPISGHRSVSWYQQTPGQGLQFLFEYFSETQRNKGNFPGRFSGRQFSNSRSEMNVSTLELGDSALYLCASSLQGYTDTQYFGPGTRLTVL.

The sample holds a few counts of this clonotype. This chain links TRBV24-1 with TRBJ2-5; TRBD2 matches 9 bases. The CDR3 extends over 15 amino acids. Per the germline V gene, CDR1 is KGHDR and CDR2 is SFDVKD. The J segment lost 5 bases and the V segment lost 1 base, leaving 4 bases of the junction unmatched. The CDR3 is CATSDFLAGGETQYF. CDR3 nucleotides: TGTGCCACCAGTGATTTTTTGGCGGGAGGGGAGACCCAGTACTTC.

This clonotype was seen a few times. The chain uses TRBV12-3 or TRBV12-4 and TRBJ2-3; a possible D gene is TRBD1 (6 bases). The V end was cut by 3 bases, the J end by 4 bases, with 14 bases between. This CDR3 region has 15 residues. CDR3 residues: CASSLGAARADTQYF. The CDR3 nucleotides are TGTGCCAGCAGTTTGGGGGCAGCACGAGCAGATACGCAGTATTTT.

This clonotype was seen many times. The V gene is TRBV27, the J gene TRBJ2-7; weak D call: TRBD1 (5 bases). This CDR3 contains 15 residues. The V gene's germline CDR1 is MNHEY and CDR2 SMNVEV (reference sequence). Trimming cost V 0 bases and J 1 base, with 10 bases left between them. CDR3 amino acids: CASSLSFRASYEQYF. CDR3 nucleotides: TGTGCCAGCAGTTTATCTTTCAGGGCTTCCTACGAGCAGTACTTC.

This chain joins TRBV27 and TRBJ2-6; the D is unclear. The CDR3 runs 17 residues. The V gene's germline CDR1 is MNHEY and CDR2 SMNVEV (reference sequence). V lost 3 bases, J lost 0 bases, and 12 bases lay in between. The CDR3 bases are TGTGCCAGCAGTTTGAACAGCTTTTCCTCTGGGGCCAACGTCCTGACTTTC. It specifies CASSLNSFSSGANVLTF.

In this sample, this clonotype turned up many times. The genes are TRBV5-5 and TRBJ2-3; 12 nucleotides match TRBD2. The CDR3 sequence is 15 residues long. The V segment lost 4 bases and the J segment 4 bases; nucleotides outside the gene matches: 4. From germline, CDR1 is SGHKS and CDR2 YYEKEE (reference sequence). The CDR3, as DNA: TGTGCCAGCAGCCAGACTAGCGGGAGTTCAGATACGCAGTATTTT. Its protein product is CASSQTSGSSDTQYF.

This clonotype was detected a few times. J is TRBJ1-5 and V is TRBV20-1; no definite D call. This CDR3 is built from 13 residues. V dropped 6 bases and J dropped 7 bases, with 16 bases sitting between them. The germline CDR1 and CDR2 sequences are DFQATT and SNEGSKA (reference sequence). CDR3 residues: CSAATPSGQPQHF. The CDR3 DNA sequence: TGCAGTGCAGCGACCCCCAGCGGCCAGCCCCAGCATTTT.

This clonotype was observed many times. The chain has TRBV7-2 and TRBJ2-1; 7 nucleotides align to TRBD2. CDR1 and CDR2 (germline): SGHTA, FQGNSA. The CDR3 is 14 residues long. J lost 7 bases, V lost 3 bases, and 6 bases had no gene match. Here the CDR3 DNA reads TGTGCCAGCAGCTTGAACGGGAGGTTTAATGAGCAGTTCTTC. It translates to CASSLNGRFNEQFF.

The V call is TRBV7-8, the J call TRBJ2-3; D ambiguous. V dropped 3 bases and J dropped 5 bases, with 12 bases sitting between them. CDR1 is SGHVS, CDR2 FQNEAQ, per germline. The CDR3 is 14 amino acids. CDR3 bases: TGTGCCAGCAGCTTCCTTTCGAAGGGAGATACGCAGTATTTT. Its protein is CASSFLSKGDTQYF.

This clonotype was recorded at least ten times. The V and J genes are TRBV7-2 and TRBJ1-5; D gene uncertain. CDR1 and CDR2 (germline): SGHTA, FQGNSA. The CDR3 runs to 14 residues. V was clipped by 3 bases and J by 0 bases, with 6 bases between them. Here the CDR3 reads CASSLGASNQPQHF. The CDR3 nucleotides are TGTGCCAGCAGCTTGGGAGCTAGCAATCAGCCCCAGCATTTT.

This sequence joins TRBV27 and TRBJ2-7; D call uncertain. The germline V and J ends were trimmed by 2 bases and 6 bases, with 11 bases remaining between them. The CDR3 sequence is 13 residues long. Germline lookup yields CDR1 MNHEY and CDR2 SMNVEV (reference sequence). DNA of the CDR3: TGTGCCAGCAGTTTAAGGTGGGGAACCGAGCAGTACTTC. Translated, it gives CASSLRWGTEQYF.

This chain connects TRBV20-1 to TRBJ1-4; D not certain. The CDR3 is made up of 13 amino acids. Germline assignment: CDR1 DFQATT and CDR2 SNEGSKA (reference sequence). The V gene lost 6 bases and the J gene lost 4 bases, with 12 bases spanning the gap. In DNA form, the CDR3 reads TGCAGTGCCCGACCTTCTGGTAATGAAAAACTGTTTTTT. The encoded protein is CSARPSGNEKLFF.

This clonotype was found many times. The chain combines TRBV20-1 with TRBJ2-1, with 12 bases aligning to TRBD2. CDR1 is DFQATT and CDR2 is SNEGSKA in the germline V gene (reference sequence). The length of the CDR3 is 13 residues. V lost 6 bases to trimming and J lost 6 bases; unmatched junction nucleotides: 3. CDR3 protein: CSARLAGVNEQFF. CDR3 nucleotide sequence: TGCAGTGCCAGACTAGCGGGAGTCAATGAGCAGTTCTTC.

This clonotype was recorded at least ten times. The CDR3 loop reads CAISNSGDTRVYEQYF. The CDR3 region has the DNA TGTGCCATCAGCAACTCCGGGGACACTAGAGTCTACGAGCAGTACTTC. The rearrangement uses TRBV10-3 and TRBJ2-7, with a possible D match to TRBD1 (6 bases). CDR3 length: 16 amino acids. Germline CDR1 is ENHRY and CDR2 is SYGVKD. The ends were cut back, 6 bases at V and 3 bases at J, with 21 bases in the middle.

This clonotype was seen ten or more times. The chain couples TRBV9 to TRBJ2-5; D not resolved. The CDR3 sequence is 14 residues long. Germline lookup yields CDR1 SGDLS and CDR2 YYNGEE. V dropped 4 bases and J dropped 5 bases, with 15 bases sitting between them. This chain's CDR3 is CASSPPTPQETQYF. Here the CDR3 DNA reads TGTGCCAGCAGCCCCCCGACACCTCAGGAGACCCAGTACTTC.

This clonotype was counted ten times or more. The chain carries TRBV7-9 and TRBJ2-1; D call uncertain. The CDR3 has 11 residues. Germline V gene lookup returns CDR1 SEHNR and CDR2 FQNEAQ (reference sequence). Trimming left V 5 bases short and J 4 bases short, with 3 bases between. The CDR3 loop reads CASSTYNEQFF. CDR3 sequence (DNA): TGTGCCAGCAGCACTTACAATGAGCAGTTCTTC. Full variable domain (rest looked up from reference TRBV7-9 and TRBJ2-1): DTGVSQNPRHKITKRGQNVTFRCDPISEHNRLYWYRQTLGQGPEFLTYFQNEAQLEKSRLLSDRFSAERPKGSFSTLEIQRTEQGDSAMYLCASSTYNEQFFGPGTRLTVL.

This clonotype occurred a few times. The chain is built from TRBV6-1 and TRBJ2-1; D is unresolved. From germline, CDR1 is MNHNS and CDR2 SASEGT. This CDR3 has 15 amino acids. V lost 6 bases to trimming and J lost 12 bases, with 24 bases between them. CDR3 region: CASRTITRVQSRQFF. The CDR3 nucleotides are TGTGCCAGCAGAACCATTACCCGGGTCCAAAGTCGGCAGTTCTTC.